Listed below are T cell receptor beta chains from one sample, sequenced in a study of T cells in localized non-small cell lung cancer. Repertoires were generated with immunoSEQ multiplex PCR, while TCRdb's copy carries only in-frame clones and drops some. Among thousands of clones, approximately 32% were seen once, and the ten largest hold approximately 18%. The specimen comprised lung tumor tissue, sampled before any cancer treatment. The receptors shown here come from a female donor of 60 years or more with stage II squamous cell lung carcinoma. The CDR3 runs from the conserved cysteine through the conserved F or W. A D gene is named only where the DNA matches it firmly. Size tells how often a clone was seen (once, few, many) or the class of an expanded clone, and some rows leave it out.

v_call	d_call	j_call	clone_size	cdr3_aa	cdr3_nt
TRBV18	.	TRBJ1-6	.	CASSPIPDPNNSPLHF	TGTGCCAGCTCACCCATTCCAGACCCAAATAATTCACCCCTCCACTTT
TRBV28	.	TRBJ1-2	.	CASSLRTVGYTF	TGTGCCAGCAGTTTAAGGACAGTTGGCTACACCTTC
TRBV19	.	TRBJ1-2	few	CASKRSYYGYTF	TGTGCCAGTAAACGTTCATACTATGGCTACACCTTC
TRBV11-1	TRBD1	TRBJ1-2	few	CASSLFSGTGGAYGYTF	TGTGCCAGCAGCTTATTCTCCGGGACAGGGGGCGCATATGGCTACACCTTC
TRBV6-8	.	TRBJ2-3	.	CAIQEGGLTNTDTQYF	TGTGCCATCCAAGAGGGGGGGTTAACCAACACAGATACGCAGTATTTT
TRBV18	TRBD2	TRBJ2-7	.	CASSPQAGGFGYEQYF	TGTGCCAGCTCACCACAAGCGGGGGGTTTCGGGTACGAGCAGTACTTC
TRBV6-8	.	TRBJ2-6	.	CASNCSSGANVLTF	TGTGCCAGTAACTGTAGCTCTGGGGCCAACGTCCTGACTTTC
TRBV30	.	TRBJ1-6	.	CAWSVQGSSYNSPLHF	TGTGCCTGGAGTGTGCAGGGAAGCTCCTATAATTCACCCCTCCACTTT
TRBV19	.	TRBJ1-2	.	CASSPRGVGYTF	TGTGCCAGTAGCCCTCGGGGCGTTGGCTACACCTTC
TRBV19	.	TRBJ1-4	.	CASSIRQWSEKLFF	TGTGCCAGTAGTATACGACAGTGGTCCGAAAAACTGTTTTTT
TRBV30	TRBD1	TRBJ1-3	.	CAWSEDRGPGNTIYF	TGTGCCTGGAGTGAGGACAGGGGGCCTGGAAACACCATATATTTT
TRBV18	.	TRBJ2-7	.	CASSPASDPAYEQYF	TGTGCCAGCTCACCGGCGTCAGACCCAGCCTACGAGCAGTACTTC
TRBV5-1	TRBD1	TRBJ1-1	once	CASSHTPGQITEAFF	TGCGCCAGCAGCCACACCCCGGGACAGATCACTGAAGCTTTCTTT
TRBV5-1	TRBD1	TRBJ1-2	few	CASSPRTGDGYGYTF	TGCGCCAGCAGCCCGAGGACAGGAGATGGCTATGGCTACACCTTC
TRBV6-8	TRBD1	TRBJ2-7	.	CASSYSTGVVGEQYF	TGTGCCAGCAGTTACTCGACAGGGGTGGTGGGCGAGCAGTACTTC
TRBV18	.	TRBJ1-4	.	CASSPQTGLNEKLFF	TGTGCCAGCTCACCACAAACGGGGCTTAATGAAAAACTGTTTTTT
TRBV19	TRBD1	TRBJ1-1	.	CASSWTGEAFF	TGTGCCAGTAGTTGGACAGGTGAAGCTTTCTTT
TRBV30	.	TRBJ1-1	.	CAWNLGQLNTEAFF	TGTGCCTGGAATTTAGGACAGTTGAACACTGAAGCTTTCTTT
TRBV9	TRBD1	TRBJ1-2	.	CASGETGGAYYGYTF	TGTGCCAGCGGAGAAACAGGGGGCGCGTATTATGGCTACACCTTC
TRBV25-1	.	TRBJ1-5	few	CASSEESWGRQPQHF	TGTGCCAGCAGTGAAGAGTCATGGGGCCGCCAGCCCCAGCATTTT
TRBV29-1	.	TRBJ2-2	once	CSARQTTNTGELFF	TGCAGCGCTCGACAGACTACGAACACCGGGGAGCTGTTTTTT
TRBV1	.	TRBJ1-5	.	CASSQEYEGYSNQPQHF	TGCGCCAGCAGCCAAGAGTACGAGGGTTATAGCAATCAGCCCCAGCATTTT
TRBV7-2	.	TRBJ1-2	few	CASSLSQNYGYTF	TGTGCCAGCAGCTTAAGCCAAAACTATGGCTACACCTTC
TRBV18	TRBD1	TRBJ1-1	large	CASSPLTGGMNTEAFF	TGTGCCAGCTCACCATTGACAGGGGGGATGAACACTGAAGCTTTCTTT
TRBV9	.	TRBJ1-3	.	CASNRGVSSGNTIYF	TGTGCCAGCAACCGGGGGGTAAGCTCTGGAAACACCATATATTTT
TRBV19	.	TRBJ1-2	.	CASSILNPGPRGYTF	TGTGCCAGTAGTATACTGAACCCAGGGCCCCGTGGCTACACCTTC
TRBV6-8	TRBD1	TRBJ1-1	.	CASSFRAGGEKNTEAFF	TGTGCCAGCAGTTTCAGGGCAGGGGGCGAAAAGAACACTGAAGCTTTCTTT
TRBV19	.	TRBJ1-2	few	CASSMSGNYGYTF	TGTGCCAGTAGTATGTCTGGTAACTATGGCTACACCTTC
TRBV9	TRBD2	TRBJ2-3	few	CASSPAGTSGGASDTQYF	TGTGCCAGCAGCCCAGCCGGGACTAGCGGGGGGGCCTCAGATACGCAGTATTTT
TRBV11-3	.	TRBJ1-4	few	CASSLGGTNEKLFF	TGTGCCAGCAGCTTGGGAGGAACTAATGAAAAACTGTTTTTT
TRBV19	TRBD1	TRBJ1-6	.	CASRDRGRMGSPLHF	TGTGCCAGTAGGGACAGGGGTAGGATGGGTTCACCCCTCCACTTT
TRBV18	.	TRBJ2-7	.	CASSPGKLYEQYF	TGTGCCAGCTCACCAGGGAAACTCTACGAGCAGTACTTC
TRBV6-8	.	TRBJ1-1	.	CASSYSSGFTAFF	TGTGCCAGCAGTTACTCGTCGGGGTTTACGGCTTTCTTT
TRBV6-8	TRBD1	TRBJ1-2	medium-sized	CASSLTGEDGYTF	TGTGCCAGCAGTCTGACAGGGGAGGATGGCTACACCTTC
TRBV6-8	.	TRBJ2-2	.	CASSYSVGVAGELFF	TGTGCCAGCAGTTACTCCGTGGGGGTAGCCGGGGAGCTGTTTTTT
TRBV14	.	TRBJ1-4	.	CASSQGTGPVKAKLFF	TGTGCCAGCAGCCAAGGGACCGGGCCTGTAAAGGCGAAACTGTTTTTT
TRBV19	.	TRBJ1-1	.	CASNPTQGYTEAFF	TGTGCCAGTAACCCCACCCAGGGGTACACTGAAGCTTTCTTT
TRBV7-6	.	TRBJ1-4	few	CASSVPGRTNEKLFF	TGTGCCAGCAGCGTGCCGGGACGGACTAATGAAAAACTGTTTTTT
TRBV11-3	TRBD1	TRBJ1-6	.	CASSLTTGGGSPLHF	TGTGCCAGCAGCTTGACGACAGGGGGAGGTTCACCCCTCCACTTT
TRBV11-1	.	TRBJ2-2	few	CASSQTTGYGTGELFF	TGTGCCAGCAGCCAAACGACCGGCTACGGAACCGGGGAGCTGTTTTTT
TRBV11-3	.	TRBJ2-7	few	CASSTGTPPREQYF	TGTGCCAGCAGCACAGGGACGCCGCCGCGCGAGCAGTACTTC
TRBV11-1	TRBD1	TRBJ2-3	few	CASSGPGQGYTDTQYF	TGTGCCAGCAGCGGACCGGGACAGGGGTACACAGATACGCAGTATTTT
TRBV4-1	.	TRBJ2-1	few	CASSQVPSGSTYNEQFF	TGCGCCAGCAGCCAAGTACCTAGTGGATCAACCTACAATGAGCAGTTCTTC